One and the same sample provided the 7 T cell receptor beta chains below, sequenced in a study of chemoradiotherapy in HPV16-positive cancers. Clones were sequenced by immunoSEQ multiplex PCR, and TCRdb holds only the in-frame ones, with some missing. The profile covers tens of thousands of clones, with more than 90% appearing a single time and roughly a sixth taken by the ten largest. The specimen comprised blood, sampled from a patient who underwent chemoradiotherapy. The origin of the receptors is a human donor with HPV-associated anogenital cancer.

This rearrangement joins TRBV18 to TRBJ2-5, with D unresolved. The germline gives CDR1 KGHSH, CDR2 LQKENI. V gave up 3 bases and J gave up 2 bases, with 7 bases separating them. The CDR3 has 13 residues. In DNA, the CDR3 is TGTGCCAGCTCACCGCAGGCTCAAGAGACCCAGTACTTC. Amino acid sequence: CASSPQAQETQYF.

The DNA of the CDR3 is TGTGCCAGCAGTTTACTGGCGGCAGCACGCACAGATACGCAGTATTTT. Its protein is CASSLLAAARTDTQYF. The V call is TRBV28, the J call TRBJ2-3; D is ambiguous. Trimming removed 2 bases at V and 1 base at J, with 13 bases between. Per germline, CDR1 MDHEN and CDR2 SYDVKM. CDR3 size: 16 residues.

This clone was picked up a small number of times. The rearrangement uses TRBV11-2 and TRBJ1-2, with a weak D call TRBD1 (6 bases). Trimming removed 1 base at V and 4 bases at J, with 13 bases between. CDR3 length: 15 residues. Germline V gives CDR1 SGHAT, CDR2 FQNNGV. The CDR3 loop reads CASSLGSTGGYGYTF. The CDR3 DNA is TGTGCCAGCAGCTTAGGGTCGACAGGTGGCTATGGCTACACCTTC.

V is TRBV18 and J is TRBJ2-3; 8 bases are shared with TRBD2. V gave up 2 bases and J gave up 1 base; unmatched junction bases: 5. Germline V CDR1 and CDR2: KGHSH, LQKENI. CDR3 size: 16 residues. The CDR3 sequence: CASSPTAGGGTDTQYF. As DNA, the CDR3 is TGTGCCAGCTCACCAACCGCCGGGGGGGGCACAGATACGCAGTATTTT.

J is TRBJ2-7 and V is TRBV11-1; 11 positions match TRBD2. There are 14 residues in the CDR3. Germline CDR1 is SGHAT and CDR2 is FQDESV (reference sequence). The trim removed 1 base at V and 4 bases at J, leaving 0 bases unmatched. The CDR3 DNA is TGTGCCAGCAGCTTAGGACTAGCGGGGTACGAGCAGTACTTC. Translation gives CASSLGLAGYEQYF.

This chain links TRBV2 with TRBJ1-2, with unresolved D. CDR3 size: 14 residues. Trimming cost V 3 bases and J 2 bases, with 10 bases left between them. CDR1 is SNHLY, CDR2 FYNNEI, per germline. The CDR3 is CASSEQRKNYGYTF. DNA for the CDR3: TGTGCCAGCAGTGAGCAGCGGAAAAACTATGGCTACACCTTC. The full variable domain, with the rest looked up from reference TRBV2 and TRBJ1-2, is EPEVTQTPSHQVTQMGQEVILRCVPISNHLYFYWYRQILGQKVEFLVSFYNNEISEKSEIFDDQFSVERPDGSNFTLKIRSTKLEDSAMYFCASSEQRKNYGYTFGSGTRLTVV.

This rearrangement joins TRBV5-5 to TRBJ1-4; 7 bases map to TRBD1. This CDR3 comprises 15 residues. Trimming cost V 3 bases and J 5 bases; bases outside gene matches: 7. CDR1 SGHKS and CDR2 YYEKEE come from the germline V gene (reference sequence). In DNA, the CDR3 is TGTGCCAGCAGCTCCGCCGGGACAGCAAATGAAAAACTGTTTTTT. Translating gives CASSSAGTANEKLFF.